This T cell receptor (beta chain) was captured by sequencing in a study of shared clonotypes between healthy human individuals. Germline CDR1 reads MNHNS; CDR2 reads SASEGT. The V and J ends lost 4 bases and 8 bases, in that order; junction bases with no gene match: 8. CDR3 length: 15 amino acids. Clones were sequenced by immunoSEQ multiplex PCR, and TCRdb holds only the in-frame ones, with some missing. The sample has roughly 1.4 million clones, just under 99% seen once. Sequencing input: naive CD4+ T cells sorted from blood. Subset indicated: CD45RA+ positively selected. The chain joins TRBV6-1 to TRBJ2-1, with TRBD2 matching over 10 bases. This TCR derives from a man aged 25 to 40 in good health. The CDR3: CASSATLAGGYEQFF. CDR3 in DNA: TGTGCCAGCAGTGCGACCTTAGCGGGAGGCTATGAGCAGTTCTTC.